The rows below give T cell receptor beta chains drawn from one sample of a study of blood T cell repertoires in COVID-19. Clones were sequenced by immunoSEQ multiplex PCR, and TCRdb holds only the in-frame ones, with some missing. The table includes 95,000 to 100,000 clones, approximately 87% detected once. Material: peripheral blood. All receptors come from a woman aged 25 to 39 with acute or convalescent COVID-19. The CDR3 runs from the conserved cysteine through the conserved F or W.

V: TRBV28; J: TRBJ1-6; CDR3: CASSPSPPLSNSPLHF
V: TRBV10-3; J: TRBJ2-2; CDR3: CAIAPQGSGELFF
V: TRBV20-1; J: TRBJ2-2; CDR3: CSASSGWDTGELFF
V: TRBV9; J: TRBJ1-2; CDR3: CASSAQGSYGYTF
V: TRBV28; J: TRBJ2-5; CDR3: CASARVDQETQYF
V: TRBV7-9; J: TRBJ2-1; CDR3: CASSLGGRREQFF
V: TRBV24-1; J: TRBJ1-2; CDR3: CATSGGTQPSGYTF
V: TRBV5-6; J: TRBJ2-1; CDR3: CASSGQGGNEQFF
V: TRBV6-1; J: TRBJ1-1; CDR3: CASSELDPSGAFF
V: TRBV6-5; J: TRBJ1-4; CDR3: CASKRGGGEKLFF
V: TRBV10-3; J: TRBJ1-4; CDR3: CATGGPGQGGTNEKLFF
V: TRBV25-1; J: TRBJ1-2; CDR3: CASSRGLVGYTF
V: TRBV28; J: TRBJ1-4; CDR3: CASSLLTDEKLFF
V: TRBV12-3/TRBV12-4; J: TRBJ2-1; CDR3: CASSGQGGYEQFF
V: TRBV5-1; J: TRBJ1-2; CDR3: CASSSLGTNYGYTF
V: TRBV28; J: TRBJ2-3; CDR3: CASSRAGGPNTQYF
V: TRBV6-6; J: TRBJ2-1; CDR3: CASSYSRVSHNEQFF
V: TRBV28; J: TRBJ1-2; CDR3: CASRTGGYGYTF
V: TRBV5-8; J: TRBJ1-4; CDR3: CAGQDVYEKLFF
V: TRBV11-2; J: TRBJ2-2; CDR3: CASSLSRDSLRIGELFF
V: TRBV5-1; J: TRBJ1-1; CDR3: CASSLHSGWNTEAFF
V: TRBV11-2; J: TRBJ2-2; CDR3: CASSFGGPGELFF
V: TRBV7-9; J: TRBJ1-4; CDR3: CASSLGTSNEKLFF
V: TRBV5-5; J: TRBJ2-1; CDR3: CASNRQGVGSEQFF
V: TRBV20-1; J: TRBJ2-7; CDR3: CSASLAQQYF
V: TRBV19; J: TRBJ1-5; CDR3: CASSMTGGGNQPQHF
V: TRBV9; J: TRBJ1-6; CDR3: CASSVDPTGVNSPLHF
V: TRBV10-3; J: TRBJ1-4; CDR3: CAISLDRANEKLFF
V: TRBV7-8; J: TRBJ2-7; CDR3: CASSLFVYSYEQYF
V: TRBV10-2; J: TRBJ1-6; CDR3: CASRDRGAYNSPLHF
V: TRBV11-2; J: TRBJ2-7; CDR3: CASSSVGQTRAGEQYF
V: TRBV6-5; J: TRBJ1-4; CDR3: CASRAGGWEKLFF
V: TRBV6-6; J: TRBJ1-1; CDR3: CASSFRDSEAFF
V: TRBV12-3/TRBV12-4; J: TRBJ2-2; CDR3: CATKGSGELFF
V: TRBV15; J: TRBJ2-1; CDR3: CATSRVTGVTYNEQFF
V: TRBV4-1; J: TRBJ2-6; CDR3: CASTPTGTRRNSGANVLTF
V: TRBV18; J: TRBJ1-2; CDR3: CASSPPGTGDLGYTF
V: TRBV30; J: TRBJ1-1; CDR3: CAWSKARDRGQGGNRGKAFF
V: TRBV29-1; J: TRBJ1-2; CDR3: CSVVSPLYGYTF
V: TRBV24-1; J: TRBJ2-1; CDR3: CATSDHGGAFDEQFF
V: TRBV7-6; J: TRBJ2-5; CDR3: CASSATRGRRETQYF
V: TRBV29-1; J: TRBJ1-2; CDR3: CSVETGLNGYTF
V: TRBV15; J: TRBJ2-7; CDR3: CATSRTPYEQYF
V: TRBV15; J: TRBJ1-4; CDR3: CATRGQGRGEKLFF
V: TRBV30; J: TRBJ1-1; CDR3: CAWSVPWTEAFF